The sequence of this TCR beta chain was determined in a study of T cell responses to AZD1222 COVID-19 vaccine. Study background: The study pooled second doses at about 4 or about 12 weeks.

Study-wide results and limits: The breadth and depth of Spike-specific TCRs increased once two AZD1222 doses had been given. Among those given AZD1222, only five or six were seropositive at baseline. White British donors predominated, females outnumbered males, and clonal diversity was possibly underestimated.

About this clone itself: Its antigen is undetermined.

Germline CDR1 reads KGHSH; CDR2 reads LQKENI. The CDR3 is 13 residues long. Trimming cost V 2 bases and J 12 bases, with 16 bases left between them. The assay was immunoSEQ multiplex PCR, and TCRdb's table has in-frame clones only and misses some. The sample consists of under 150,000 clones, roughly 91% of them appearing once. This sample comprised peripheral blood, obtained on day 0 of AZD1222 vaccination. V usage is TRBV18 and J usage is TRBJ1-2, with D perhaps TRBD1 (6 bases). The clonotype originates from an adult in good health. DNA of the CDR3: TGTGCCAGCTCACCAACACAGCAGGGGAAGAACACCTTC. Translated: CASSPTQQGKNTF.